This T cell receptor beta chain was sequenced during a study of identical twins. Overall study results and limits: Partial confounding of zero-insertion analyses by invariant MAIT and iNKT cells was possible. Insertions ran lower in abundant cord blood beta clonotypes, though not in memory repertoires.

This clonotype has ten or more counts. Its target is not known. Germline V CDR1 and CDR2: SQVTM, ANQGSEA. Trimming cost V 4 bases and J 14 bases, with 22 bases left between them. The CDR3 spans 13 residues. One entry per CDR3 protein results from TCRdb running MiXCR on the 5' RACE reads. The data show under 400,000 distinct CDR3 sequences, roughly 9% seen once. Sequences were obtained from naive T cells sorted from blood. The receptor was derived from a woman between 45 and 65 years old in good health. The chain is built from TRBV29-1 and TRBJ2-3; possible D gene TRBD2, 6 bases. CDR3 region: CSVGATRDSDLYF. Written as DNA, the CDR3 is TGCAGCGTTGGGGCAACCCGGGACTCGGATCTGTATTTT.